The entry that follows covers one T cell receptor beta chain sequence. Its specificity is unknown. TCRdb's table, derived via immunoSEQ multiplex PCR, lists solely in-frame clones and lacks some. The top ten clones hold more than 8% of a sample with 77,000 or so clones, nearly 75% of them seen once. These data are taken from a study of radiotherapy plus CTLA-4 blockade in lung cancer. As for the study in general: Disease control was seen in about 34% of patients, objective responses in 15% to 20%.

Focal radiation and CTLA-4 blockade (ipilimumab) were tested in chemo-refractory metastatic non-small-cell lung cancer patients. Overall study findings and caveats: Tumor-derived TCR clones expanded in blood after radiotherapy plus ipilimumab. Response was reportedly best predicted by early blood T cell clone dynamics, with interferon-beta.

The origin of this receptor is a human donor with non-small cell lung cancer whose response to radiotherapy plus ipilimumab could not be evaluated. The material was peripheral blood, obtained from a patient treated with radiotherapy plus ipilimumab.

CDR3 in DNA: TGTGCCAGCAGCTTGAGCCCCCCCTCCTACAATGAGCAGTTCTTC. Translation: CASSLSPPSYNEQFF. V gene TRBV5-4 combines with J gene TRBJ2-1; the D is unclear. The CDR3 has 15 residues. V gave up 1 base and J gave up 0 bases, with 8 bases separating them. Germline V lookup: CDR1 SGHNT, CDR2 YYREEE (reference sequence).